This paragraph covers one T cell receptor (beta chain) sequence. The target antigen is unknown. Described time point: newly diagnosed, previously untreated cHL patient sample. Serving as comparison were PBMCs from newly diagnosed, untreated classical Hodgkin lymphoma, which were sequenced alongside the relapsed/refractory trial patients. This CDR3 has 15 residues. Trimming took 2 bases from V and 1 from J; bases not matched to a gene: 3. Germline CDR1 reads SGHKS; CDR2 reads YYEKEE (reference sequence). This sample stems from a study of PD-1 blockade in classical Hodgkin lymphoma. Study conclusions and caveats: Possibly reflecting disease activity or prior therapy, repertoire differences have causes that remain undefined. The study reported lower baseline TCR diversity in newly diagnosed patients than in healthy donors.

Repertoires were generated with immunoSEQ multiplex PCR, while TCRdb's copy carries only in-frame clones and drops some. Seen here are about 7,100 clones, more than 60% observed once, and the top ten hold 8.1%. Sequenced input: peripheral blood mononuclear cells (PBMCs). This receptor was obtained from a human donor with classical Hodgkin lymphoma. This chain uses TRBV5-5 with TRBJ2-1; TRBD1 agrees at 7 bases. The CDR3 is CASSLETGSYNEQFF. The CDR3 nucleotides are TGTGCCAGCAGCTTAGAGACAGGGTCCTACAATGAGCAGTTCTTC.